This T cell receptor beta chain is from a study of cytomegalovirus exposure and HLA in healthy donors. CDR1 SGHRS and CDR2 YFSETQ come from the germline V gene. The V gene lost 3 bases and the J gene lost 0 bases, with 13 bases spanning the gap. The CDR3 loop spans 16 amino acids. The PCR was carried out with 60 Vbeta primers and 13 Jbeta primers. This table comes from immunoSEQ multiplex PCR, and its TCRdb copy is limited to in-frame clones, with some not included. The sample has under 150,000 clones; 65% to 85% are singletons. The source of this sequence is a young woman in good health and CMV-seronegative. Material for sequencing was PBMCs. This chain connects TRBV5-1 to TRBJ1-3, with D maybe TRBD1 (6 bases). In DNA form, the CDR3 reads TGCGCCAGCAGCTGGGAGACAGGCTCCTCTGGAAACACCATATATTTT. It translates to CASSWETGSSGNTIYF.